This T cell receptor beta chain was sequenced for a study of regulatory and conventional T cells in RAG deficiency (dated by TCRdb to between 2016 and 2019). Notes on the research overall: To compare the diversity and composition of the repertoires of Treg, conventional CD4+ and CD8+ T cells between RAG-deficient patients and healthy controls, the study applied high-throughput TCR beta sequencing. The research as a whole found: Sorted CD25-high CD127-low cells from Omenn syndrome patients may represent peripherally activated cells rather than bona fide Treg cells. Markedly lower Shannon entropy and higher Simpson indices were observed in RAG-deficient patients than in control T-cell subpopulations. Shorter CDR3 lengths were found in all patient T-cell subsets, and >85% Treg-Tconv repertoire overlap at nucleotide and amino acid level was observed in Omenn syndrome patients. For some subjects, some T-cell subset analyses were not performed. In Omenn syndrome and CID/AS patients compared with controls, 85 to 100-fold fewer unique TCR beta sequences were detected from Treg cells, versus 7.5 to 10-fold fewer for other subsets.

Before genomic DNA was extracted, conventional CD4+ T cells were isolated from blood as CD25-low CD127-high cells. Several healthy control donors served as the comparison group for repertoire analyses. Comments on this clone: The clone's antigen remains unknown. No much larger clone is present one base from it, and per-base qualities are unavailable.

Taken from cysteine to phenylalanine, the CDR3 has 14 residues. Of the read, only the CDR3 DNA is kept; its 42 bases are in frame from base 1. The germline V gene provides CDR1 MDHEN and CDR2 SYDVKM. Compared with germline, V lacks 5 bases and J lacks 2 bases; bases without a gene match: 6. The library was produced with the immunoSEQ multiplex PCR assay. Rearranged TCR beta chain products were amplified from the genomic DNA of sorted T-cell subsets and were then sequenced. In the paper's pipeline: Shannon entropy and Simpson indices were used to measure how diverse the repertoire of productive TCR beta rearrangements was. Clonal expansion was assessed by the summed frequency of the 100 most abundant productive TCR beta clonotypes among total reads. The TRB repertoires were scored with a self-reactivity index built on which amino acids appear at CDR3beta positions 6 and 7. Two-way ANOVA was used for repertoire analyses, while Student t or Mann-Whitney tests were used for flow cytometric analyses. TCRdb stores this immuneACCESS table with in-frame sequences only. Part of the clones is absent; in the studies checked, under half of the shortfall reflects unresolved V genes, and no reason is known for the rest. The V and J calls and clone size come from that table; D and trimming were worked out from the DNA. This sample holds about 46,000 clones; 70% to 90% were observed only once. The biggest ten clones account for approximately 0.51% of the sample.

This sample was shared with a second study, whose subject was regulatory T cells. The second study reports: The multiplex PCR used 52 forward TRBV primers and 13 reverse TRBJ primers, with assay-based and computational corrections for amplification bias. In patients, repertoires had restricted unique TRB V-J pairs and skewed V and J gene usage, with regulatory T cells showing the most marked changes. Between CD3G-deficient patients and healthy controls, the study compared T-cell receptor beta repertoires in sorted regulatory T cells, conventional CD4+ T cells and CD8+ T cells. Ficoll density separation was used to isolate peripheral blood mononuclear cells. Rearranged TRB loci were amplified from genomic DNA by multiplex PCR within the immunoSEQ assay. TRB amplicons were sequenced using an Illumina HiSeq platform. Custom algorithms error-filtered the raw sequences and aligned them to reference gene sequences, after which the immunoSEQ online tools were used for analysis. Frequencies of productive and nonproductive TRB rearrangements were evaluated among both unique and total sequences. For group comparisons, t tests, Mann-Whitney tests or two-way ANOVA were performed in Prism software.

Recombination joined TRBV28 with TRBJ2-7; the junction holds 7 bases that match TRBD1. The source material was CD4+ effector T cells sorted from blood. The clonotype was recovered from a human donor in good health. CDR3 sequence: CASSLTGVPYEQYF. The DNA reads as follows: TGTGCCAGCAGTCTAACAGGGGTCCCCTACGAGCAGTACTTC. Joined to the reference TRBV28 and TRBJ2-7 proteins, this CDR3 gives the full variable domain: DVKVTQSSRYLVKRTGEKVFLECVQDMDHENMFWYRQDPGLGLRLIYFSYDVKMKEKGDIPEGYSVSREKKERFSLILESASTNQTSMYLCASSLTGVPYEQYFGPGTRLTVT.